This TCR beta chain was profiled in a study of shared clonotypes between healthy human individuals. Several immunoSEQ 96-well plates shared each subset's DNA, each plate a replicate. PCR replicates from unsorted PBMC used 300 ng DNA, and this amount was roughly 32,000 T cell genomes. Produced via immunoSEQ multiplex PCR; TCRdb's table is partial and in-frame only. This table has fewer than 600,000 clones, more than 70% appearing once. The study's findings and limits: The diversity represented, both genetic and in exposure history, was limited by few donors.

Every donor was a Caucasian adult from Nashville, Tennessee. Trimming at V came to 2 bases and at J to 3 bases, leaving 5 bases not matched to a gene. Germline-derived CDR1 and CDR2 are MNHEY and SVGAGI. This CDR3 contains 15 residues. About this clone itself: The antigen is unknown. Other DNA sequences within the sample encode an identical CDR3.

This sequence originates from a woman between 40 and 55 years old in good health. Some clones in this sample may be carry-over from other donors' samples. The V and J genes are TRBV6-5 and TRBJ2-7; 9 bases fit TRBD1. The sample taken for sequencing was PBMCs. CDR3 amino acids: CASSYRGQGVYEQYF. The CDR3 DNA sequence: TGTGCCAGCAGTTACAGGGGACAGGGAGTCTACGAGCAGTACTTC.